The clone carrying this TCR beta chain was seen once. The target antigen is unknown. Sequencing used immunoSEQ multiplex PCR; TCRdb keeps in-frame clones, though not all of them. Seen here are 200,000 or so clones, roughly 92% observed once, and the top ten hold roughly 0.99%. The sample comes from a study of T cell responses to AZD1222 COVID-19 vaccine. V lost 1 base, J lost 6 bases, and 7 bases lay in between. Per the germline V gene, CDR1 is LGHDT and CDR2 is YNNKEL (reference sequence). CDR3 length: 14 residues. Findings and caveats of the study: Donors were chiefly white British, with a greater number of females, and clonal diversity was perhaps underestimated.

The J gene is TRBJ1-6, the V gene TRBV3-1 (or the pseudogene TRBV3-2); D unresolved. Sequencing used peripheral blood, obtained 28 days after the second AZD1222 dose. This TCR was recovered from an adult who received the AZD1222 COVID-19 vaccine. The CDR3 loop reads CASSQVSVNSPLHF. The CDR3 region has the DNA TGTGCCAGCAGCCAAGTGTCAGTTAATTCACCCCTCCACTTT.